These T cell receptor beta chains were read from a single sample in a study of blood T cell repertoires in COVID-19. Here immunoSEQ multiplex PCR was the method, and the copy in TCRdb shows in-frame clones only, minus some. The table shows tens of thousands of clones, with approximately 84% occurring only once. The sample was peripheral blood. The receptors originated from a man in his fifties with acute or convalescent COVID-19. The CDR3 runs from the conserved cysteine through the conserved F or W. Fields, in order: D gene, V gene, J gene, clone size, CDR3 protein, CDR3 DNA. A D gene is named only where the DNA matches it firmly. Only part of the rows carry a size: once, few, many, or a class if the clone is expanded.

D gene: TRBD2
V gene: TRBV7-9
J gene: TRBJ2-7
clone size: NA
CDR3 protein: CASSSTSEAYEQYF
CDR3 DNA: TGTGCCAGCAGTTCGACTAGCGAGGCCTACGAGCAGTACTTC

D gene: TRBD2
V gene: TRBV5-1
J gene: TRBJ2-5
clone size: NA
CDR3 protein: CASTPLAGREETQYF
CDR3 DNA: TGCGCCAGCACACCTCTAGCGGGGAGGGAGGAGACCCAGTACTTC

D gene: NA
V gene: TRBV18
J gene: TRBJ1-6
clone size: once
CDR3 protein: CASSLKGDGDSPLHF
CDR3 DNA: TGTGCCAGCTCACTAAAGGGGGATGGCGATTCACCCCTCCACTTT

D gene: NA
V gene: TRBV12-5
J gene: TRBJ2-1
clone size: NA
CDR3 protein: CASGSAVGSEQFF
CDR3 DNA: TGTGCTAGTGGTTCGGCGGTTGGGAGTGAGCAGTTCTTC

D gene: TRBD2
V gene: TRBV13
J gene: TRBJ2-7
clone size: NA
CDR3 protein: CASSLGLAGVTYEQYF
CDR3 DNA: TGTGCCAGCAGCTTAGGGCTAGCGGGAGTGACCTACGAGCAGTACTTC

D gene: TRBD1
V gene: TRBV14
J gene: TRBJ1-3
clone size: NA
CDR3 protein: CASSPQDRGFAGNTIYF
CDR3 DNA: TGTGCCAGCAGCCCCCAAGACAGGGGGTTTGCTGGAAACACCATATATTTT

D gene: TRBD2
V gene: TRBV7-9
J gene: TRBJ2-7
clone size: NA
CDR3 protein: CASRPGLDFYEQYF
CDR3 DNA: TGTGCCAGCAGACCGGGACTAGACTTCTACGAGCAGTACTTC

D gene: NA
V gene: TRBV25-1
J gene: TRBJ1-3
clone size: NA
CDR3 protein: CASSETGGNTIYF
CDR3 DNA: TGTGCCAGCAGTGAAACAGGTGGAAACACCATATATTTT

D gene: TRBD1
V gene: TRBV6-5
J gene: TRBJ1-2
clone size: NA
CDR3 protein: CASSYLDRGEYGYTF
CDR3 DNA: TGTGCCAGCAGTTACCTGGACAGGGGAGAGTATGGCTACACCTTC

D gene: TRBD1
V gene: TRBV27
J gene: TRBJ2-7
clone size: NA
CDR3 protein: CASSPTWDRPYEQYF
CDR3 DNA: TGTGCCAGCAGTCCCACCTGGGACAGACCCTACGAGCAGTACTTC

D gene: NA
V gene: TRBV7-3
J gene: TRBJ1-1
clone size: few
CDR3 protein: CASSLSGNTEAFF
CDR3 DNA: TGTGCCAGCAGCTTATCGGGAAACACTGAAGCTTTCTTT

D gene: NA
V gene: TRBV15
J gene: TRBJ1-5
clone size: NA
CDR3 protein: CATSRDGRSNQPQHF
CDR3 DNA: TGTGCCACCAGCAGAGATGGCAGGTCCAATCAGCCCCAGCATTTT

D gene: NA
V gene: TRBV2
J gene: TRBJ1-1
clone size: NA
CDR3 protein: CASSGWIGDTEAFF
CDR3 DNA: TGTGCCAGCAGTGGGTGGATAGGGGACACTGAAGCTTTCTTT

D gene: NA
V gene: TRBV19
J gene: TRBJ2-5
clone size: few
CDR3 protein: CASSIMETQYF
CDR3 DNA: TGTGCCAGTAGTATTATGGAGACCCAGTACTTC

D gene: NA
V gene: TRBV6-5
J gene: TRBJ1-2
clone size: NA
CDR3 protein: CASRDSNNYGYTF
CDR3 DNA: TGTGCCAGCAGGGACAGCAATAACTATGGCTACACCTTC

D gene: TRBD1
V gene: TRBV14
J gene: TRBJ1-4
clone size: NA
CDR3 protein: CASSQAARQGLTNEKLFF
CDR3 DNA: TGTGCCAGCAGCCAAGCGGCTAGACAGGGGTTAACTAATGAAAAACTGTTTTTT

D gene: TRBD1
V gene: TRBV5-1
J gene: TRBJ1-5
clone size: NA
CDR3 protein: CASSEGQGDRAQHF
CDR3 DNA: TGCGCCAGCAGCGAAGGACAGGGGGATAGGGCCCAGCATTTT

D gene: TRBD1
V gene: TRBV27
J gene: TRBJ2-4
clone size: few
CDR3 protein: CASSLRGPGESKNIQYF
CDR3 DNA: TGTGCCAGCAGTTTAAGGGGGCCAGGGGAGTCCAAAAACATTCAGTACTTC

D gene: NA
V gene: TRBV7-3
J gene: TRBJ1-1
clone size: once
CDR3 protein: CASSLERSTEAFF
CDR3 DNA: TGTGCCAGCAGCTTAGAGAGGTCCACTGAAGCTTTCTTT

D gene: NA
V gene: TRBV11-2
J gene: TRBJ1-6
clone size: NA
CDR3 protein: CASSSWGVEWNSPLHF
CDR3 DNA: TGTGCCAGCAGCTCCTGGGGAGTCGAGTGGAATTCACCCCTCCACTTT

D gene: TRBD2
V gene: TRBV28
J gene: TRBJ2-1
clone size: NA
CDR3 protein: CASSQLAGRRGNEQFF
CDR3 DNA: TGTGCCAGCAGTCAACTAGCGGGAAGGCGGGGGAATGAGCAGTTCTTC

D gene: NA
V gene: TRBV28
J gene: TRBJ1-2
clone size: NA
CDR3 protein: CASSRQNYGYTF
CDR3 DNA: TGTGCCAGCAGTCGACAGAACTATGGCTACACCTTC

D gene: TRBD2
V gene: TRBV6-1
J gene: TRBJ2-4
clone size: NA
CDR3 protein: CASSNLAGGLGIQYF
CDR3 DNA: TGTGCCAGCAGTAACCTAGCGGGGGGGCTGGGCATTCAGTACTTC

D gene: TRBD2
V gene: TRBV4-1
J gene: TRBJ2-2
clone size: NA
CDR3 protein: CASSQGLAGVSGELFF
CDR3 DNA: TGCGCCAGCAGCCAAGGACTAGCGGGAGTATCGGGGGAGCTGTTTTTT

D gene: NA
V gene: TRBV7-9
J gene: TRBJ2-2
clone size: NA
CDR3 protein: CASSLIFGVGELFF
CDR3 DNA: TGTGCCAGCAGCTTAATCTTCGGGGTCGGGGAGCTGTTTTTT

D gene: NA
V gene: TRBV19
J gene: TRBJ1-2
clone size: NA
CDR3 protein: CASSIDHTDNYGYTF
CDR3 DNA: TGTGCCAGTAGTATAGATCATACAGATAACTATGGCTACACCTTC

D gene: NA
V gene: TRBV28
J gene: TRBJ1-2
clone size: NA
CDR3 protein: CASSVSQGYYGYTF
CDR3 DNA: TGTGCCAGCAGCGTTAGTCAGGGGTACTATGGCTACACCTTC

D gene: NA
V gene: TRBV5-1
J gene: TRBJ2-7
clone size: NA
CDR3 protein: CASSFITGANYEQYF
CDR3 DNA: TGCGCCAGCAGCTTCATCACTGGGGCGAACTACGAGCAGTACTTC

D gene: TRBD1
V gene: TRBV6-6
J gene: TRBJ2-2
clone size: NA
CDR3 protein: CASSLPGQGLTGELFF
CDR3 DNA: TGTGCCAGCAGTCTACCGGGACAGGGACTCACCGGGGAGCTGTTTTTT

D gene: NA
V gene: TRBV19
J gene: TRBJ1-2
clone size: NA
CDR3 protein: CASSKNTGRTTSRDGYTF
CDR3 DNA: TGTGCCAGCTCCAAAAATACAGGGAGAACCACTTCGAGGGATGGCTACACCTTC

D gene: TRBD1
V gene: TRBV19
J gene: TRBJ1-5
clone size: NA
CDR3 protein: CASSWGQGRNNQPQHF
CDR3 DNA: TGTGCCAGTAGTTGGGGACAGGGGAGGAACAATCAGCCCCAGCATTTT

D gene: NA
V gene: TRBV27
J gene: TRBJ2-7
clone size: NA
CDR3 protein: CASSPGLSYEQYF
CDR3 DNA: TGTGCCAGCAGTCCCGGTCTTTCCTACGAGCAGTACTTC

D gene: TRBD1
V gene: TRBV19
J gene: TRBJ1-5
clone size: few
CDR3 protein: CASSSPGTDSNQPQHF
CDR3 DNA: TGTGCCAGTAGTTCTCCTGGGACAGATAGCAATCAGCCCCAGCATTTT

D gene: TRBD2
V gene: TRBV25-1
J gene: TRBJ2-3
clone size: NA
CDR3 protein: CASSVKDGGSTADTQYF
CDR3 DNA: TGTGCCAGCAGTGTTAAAGACGGCGGGAGTACCGCAGATACGCAGTATTTT

D gene: TRBD2
V gene: TRBV5-1
J gene: TRBJ2-3
clone size: NA
CDR3 protein: CASSMTSGIPTDTQYF
CDR3 DNA: TGCGCCAGCAGTATGACTAGCGGCATACCCACAGATACGCAGTATTTT

D gene: NA
V gene: TRBV7-9
J gene: TRBJ1-2
clone size: NA
CDR3 protein: CASSPLVAYGYTF
CDR3 DNA: TGTGCCAGCAGCCCCCTCGTGGCCTATGGCTACACCTTC

D gene: TRBD2
V gene: TRBV7-3
J gene: TRBJ2-2
clone size: NA
CDR3 protein: CASSASGDTGELFF
CDR3 DNA: TGTGCCAGCAGCGCTAGCGGAGACACCGGGGAGCTGTTTTTT

D gene: TRBD1
V gene: TRBV4-1
J gene: TRBJ1-1
clone size: NA
CDR3 protein: CASSQRTGGVVGTEAFF
CDR3 DNA: TGCGCCAGCAGCCAAAGGACAGGGGGGGTCGTGGGCACTGAAGCTTTCTTT

D gene: NA
V gene: TRBV7-7
J gene: TRBJ2-7
clone size: NA
CDR3 protein: CAYRENEQYF
CDR3 DNA: TGTGCCTACAGGGAGAACGAGCAGTACTTC

D gene: TRBD1
V gene: TRBV4-1
J gene: TRBJ1-2
clone size: NA
CDR3 protein: CASSRTGSDGYTF
CDR3 DNA: TGCGCCAGCAGCCGGACAGGGTCGGATGGCTACACCTTC

D gene: NA
V gene: TRBV10-3
J gene: TRBJ1-1
clone size: few
CDR3 protein: CAISEFVNRDAATEAFF
CDR3 DNA: TGTGCCATCAGTGAGTTCGTAAACAGGGATGCCGCCACTGAAGCTTTCTTT

D gene: NA
V gene: TRBV7-3
J gene: TRBJ1-1
clone size: NA
CDR3 protein: CASSVLGGGGEAFF
CDR3 DNA: TGTGCCAGCAGCGTCCTTGGCGGGGGAGGGGAAGCTTTCTTT

D gene: NA
V gene: TRBV5-1
J gene: TRBJ1-2
clone size: NA
CDR3 protein: CASSLGGNGYTF
CDR3 DNA: TGCGCCAGCAGCTTGGGGGGCAATGGCTACACCTTC

D gene: NA
V gene: TRBV5-6
J gene: TRBJ1-2
clone size: few
CDR3 protein: CASSSGGAANYGYTF
CDR3 DNA: TGTGCCAGCAGCTCGGGGGGGGCTGCTAACTATGGCTACACCTTC

D gene: NA
V gene: TRBV5-1
J gene: TRBJ1-3
clone size: NA
CDR3 protein: CASKDTGSSGNTIYF
CDR3 DNA: TGCGCCAGCAAAGATACGGGGAGCTCTGGAAACACCATATATTTT

D gene: NA
V gene: TRBV9
J gene: TRBJ2-2
clone size: NA
CDR3 protein: CASSVRDTGELFF
CDR3 DNA: TGTGCCAGCAGCGTAAGAGACACCGGGGAGCTGTTTTTT

D gene: NA
V gene: TRBV5-1
J gene: TRBJ2-5
clone size: once
CDR3 protein: CASSFQGSQETQYF
CDR3 DNA: TGCGCCAGCAGCTTCCAGGGGTCCCAAGAGACCCAGTACTTC

D gene: TRBD2
V gene: TRBV19
J gene: TRBJ2-1
clone size: NA
CDR3 protein: CASSRLAGATYNEQFF
CDR3 DNA: TGTGCCAGTAGTAGATTAGCGGGAGCAACCTACAATGAGCAGTTCTTC

D gene: TRBD1
V gene: TRBV6-1
J gene: TRBJ1-6
clone size: NA
CDR3 protein: CASSANSPGQGNSPLHF
CDR3 DNA: TGTGCCAGCAGTGCAAATTCCCCGGGACAGGGCAATTCACCCCTCCACTTT

D gene: TRBD2
V gene: TRBV18
J gene: TRBJ2-7
clone size: once
CDR3 protein: CASSPGLAGGGDEQYF
CDR3 DNA: TGTGCCAGCTCGCCGGGACTAGCGGGAGGGGGCGACGAGCAGTACTTC